The entry that follows covers one TCR beta chain sequence. This entry comes from a study of blood T cells in healthy people across ages. The CDR3 covers 10 residues. Per germline, CDR1 GTSNPN and CDR2 SVGIG (reference sequence). The authors ran a second PCR of about 7 to 12 cycles using a sample-barcoded 5' primer and a J-beta primer mix. TCRdb recomputed calls from the 5' RACE reads with MiXCR, one row per CDR3 protein. The data show 600,000 to 850,000 distinct CDR3 sequences, with about 40% seen just once and 20% to 25% held by the top ten. The chain recombines TRBV30 with TRBJ2-5, with D unclear. The J call could be wrong; TRBJ2-7 is a better fit for the DNA end. The TCR was taken from a woman between 55 and 75 years old in good health. Material: blood. In nucleotides, the CDR3 is TGTGCCTGGAGCCGACACGAGCAGTACTTC. This codes for CAWSRHEQYF.